This TCR beta chain is drawn from a study of beta chain features in type 1 diabetes. Study information: Healthy donors and patients had similar age, gender and cell yields. Study-wide findings and caveats: Shortening of TCRB CDR3s, moderate but significant, appeared in all four CD4+ subsets of Type 1 diabetes patients.

With 5 bases clipped from V and 8 bases from J, the junction kept 8 bases outside the gene matches. Germline values: CDR1 KGHSH, CDR2 LQKENI. The CDR3 sequence is 14 residues long. Investigators reverse transcribed all isolated RNA, so they sequenced expressed TCRB transcripts. Sequencing was performed with immunoSEQ multiplex PCR; in TCRdb, only in-frame clones are kept and a portion is missing. The sample contains almost 350,000 clones, less than 9.5% of which appear only once. This clone was observed a handful of times. Its antigen is as yet unknown. The gene calls are TRBV18 and TRBJ2-1, with TRBD2 matching 8 bases. The receptor was isolated from a woman between 18 and 30 years old in good health. The specimen sequenced was central memory CD4+ T cells from blood. Written as DNA, the CDR3 is TGTGCCAGCTCAACTAGCGGAGACGGGTATGAGCAGTTCTTC. Its protein product is CASSTSGDGYEQFF.